The TCR beta chain described here comes from a study of CD8+ T cells in alopecia areata. By share, this clone counts as large. Its antigen remains unknown. CD4+ cells from 4 or 5 patients were sorted into CD25+CD127- cells. PBMCs, the starting material, were the source of sorted CD4+ and CD8+ T cells. Germline V gene lookup returns CDR1 LNHDA and CDR2 SQIVND (reference sequence). CDR3 length: 13 residues. V was cut by 5 bases and J by 7 bases, with 14 bases left in between. Study results and caveats: Mice gave a clearer picture of TCR sharing than patients did, possibly for HLA-related reasons.

cDNA prepared by RNA extraction and subsequent reverse transcription served as the template for sequencing. Some clones are missing from TCRdb's copy, which holds only in-frame ones; the method was immunoSEQ multiplex PCR. The table shows about 14,000 clones, with over 50% occurring only once. Sequenced input: CD4+ Tregs sorted from blood. The receptor was isolated from a human donor with alopecia areata. The V and J genes are TRBV19 and TRBJ2-5; D remains ambiguous. CDR3 sequence: CASSPASIGTQYF. CDR3 nucleotide sequence: TGTGCCAGTAGTCCGGCCAGCATTGGGACCCAGTACTTC.